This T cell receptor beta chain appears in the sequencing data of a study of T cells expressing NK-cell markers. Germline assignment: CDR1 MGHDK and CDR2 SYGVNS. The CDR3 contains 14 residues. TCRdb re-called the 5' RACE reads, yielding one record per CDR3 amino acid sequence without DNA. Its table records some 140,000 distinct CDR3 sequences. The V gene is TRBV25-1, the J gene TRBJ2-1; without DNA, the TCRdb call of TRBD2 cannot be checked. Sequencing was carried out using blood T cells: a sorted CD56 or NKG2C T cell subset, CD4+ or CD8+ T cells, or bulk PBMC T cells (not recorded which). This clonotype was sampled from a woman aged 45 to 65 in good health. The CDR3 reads CASSEIAGYNEQFF.